These 21 T cell receptor beta chains came from one sample sequenced in a study of cytomegalovirus exposure and HLA in healthy donors. Primers included in the PCR were 60 Vbeta and 13 Jbeta primers. Repertoires were generated with immunoSEQ multiplex PCR, while TCRdb's copy carries only in-frame clones and drops some. The table has about 190,000 clones, around 81% seen once; the top ten hold more than 1.5%. Sequenced material: PBMCs. These receptors originate from a man between 18 and 35 years old in good health and CMV-seronegative.

The chain links TRBV4-2 to TRBJ2-3, with 7 positions matching TRBD2. CDR3 length: 15 residues. CDR1 and CDR2 (germline): LGHNA, YNFKEQ. V was clipped by 2 bases and J by 3 bases; unmatched bases: 5. The CDR3 nucleotides read TGTGCCAGCAGCCAACCCTGGGAGGGTACAGATACGCAGTATTTT. Its protein is CASSQPWEGTDTQYF.

This clone was observed a single time. This rearrangement joins TRBV21-1 to TRBJ2-1; the tabulated D call, TRBD2, remains unverified against the DNA. TRBV21-1 is tagged as a pseudogene. The CDR3 has 17 residues. Written as DNA, the CDR3 is TGTGCCAGCAGAAAACCGGGACTAGCAATCCTTAACAATGAGCAGTTCTTC. The encoded protein is CASRKPGLAILNNEQFF.

This chain joins TRBV2 and TRBJ2-2, with D perhaps TRBD2 (7 bases). The CDR3 has 16 amino acids. Germline loops: CDR1 SNHLY, CDR2 FYNNEI. The ends were cut back, 3 bases at V and 5 bases at J, with 16 bases in the middle. CDR3 sequence (DNA): TGTGCCAGCAGTGAGAGGCGCGGGGGCCGAACCGGGGAGCTGTTTTTT. It encodes CASSERRGGRTGELFF.

This sequence joins TRBV14 and TRBJ2-7, with a possible D match to TRBD1 (6 bases). The V end was cut by 6 bases, the J end by 2 bases, with 11 bases between. This CDR3 is built from 13 residues. Germline values: CDR1 SGHDN, CDR2 FVKESK. The CDR3, as DNA: TGTGCCAGCAGACTGACAGGTACCTACGAGCAGTACTTC. This gives the protein CASRLTGTYEQYF.

This chain links TRBV29-1 with TRBJ2-1; TRBD1 matches 8 bases. There are 14 residues in the CDR3. The germline V gene encodes CDR1 SQVTM and CDR2 ANQGSEA. Losses at the gene ends were 4 bases for V and 4 bases for J; bases not matched to a gene: 6. As DNA, the CDR3 is TGCAGCGTTGTGGTCCAGGGGGCTTACAATGAGCAGTTCTTC. Its protein product is CSVVVQGAYNEQFF.

This clone was found a few times. The genes are TRBV19 and TRBJ1-5, with a weak D call TRBD1 (6 bases). Germline CDR1 reads LNHDA; CDR2 reads SQIVND (reference sequence). V was clipped by 3 bases and J by 5 bases, with 17 bases between them. The CDR3 sequence is 16 residues long. The DNA of the CDR3 is TGTGCCAGTAGTATTTCAGGGGCCAGGGGTTATCAGCCCCAGCATTTT. Translated: CASSISGARGYQPQHF.

V usage is TRBV4-2 and J usage is TRBJ2-1; no firm D call. This CDR3 contains 14 residues. Trimming left V 1 base short and J 8 bases short, with 12 bases between. CDR1 is LGHNA, CDR2 YNFKEQ, per germline. CDR3 residues: CASSQVNRAYEQFF. Here the CDR3 DNA reads TGTGCCAGCAGCCAAGTCAACCGCGCCTATGAGCAGTTCTTC.

This clone was recorded a few times. V gene TRBV5-1 combines with J gene TRBJ1-1; 9 bases line up with TRBD1. With V trimmed by 4 bases and J by 6 bases, 7 bases remained unmatched. Germline V gives CDR1 SGHRS, CDR2 YFSETQ. The CDR3 contains 14 residues. The CDR3 sequence is CASSLDRGYPEAFF. As DNA, the CDR3 is TGCGCCAGCAGCCTGGACAGGGGTTACCCTGAAGCTTTCTTT.

J is TRBJ2-3 and V is TRBV5-6; D gene ambiguous. Germline V gene data show CDR1 as SGHDT and CDR2 as YYEEEE. CDR3 size: 13 residues. Trimming pared 4 bases from V and 8 bases from J, leaving 14 bases between. CDR3 protein: CASSLPEITTQYF. The CDR3 DNA is TGTGCCAGCAGCCTTCCCGAGATTACTACGCAGTATTTT.

This clone turned up a few times. The CDR3 sequence is CASSLRPGQGLGYNEQFF. CDR3 in DNA: TGTGCCAGCAGCTTAAGGCCGGGACAGGGGTTGGGTTACAATGAGCAGTTCTTC. The genes are TRBV7-3 and TRBJ2-1, with 10 bases fitting TRBD1. In germline, CDR1 is SGHTA, CDR2 FQGTGA. Trimming removed 1 base from V and 4 bases from J; junction bases left unmatched: 10. This CDR3 comprises 18 residues.

This clone turned up a few times. V usage is TRBV6-6 and J usage is TRBJ2-7; 10 positions agree with TRBD1. Unmatched junction bases numbered 0, after V lost 1 base and J lost 6 bases. Germline V gene data show CDR1 as MNHNY and CDR2 as SVGAGI (reference sequence). The length of the CDR3 is 13 residues. CDR3 amino acids: CASSYWDRGEQYF. CDR3 DNA: TGTGCCAGCAGTTACTGGGACAGGGGCGAGCAGTACTTC.

With regard to this clone: Other DNA sequences from this sample encode an identical CDR3 as well. The chain is built from TRBV9 and TRBJ1-1; D is perhaps TRBD1 (5 bases). CDR3 length: 13 amino acids. CDR1 and CDR2 (germline): SGDLS, YYNGEE. V lost 2 bases and J 3 bases, leaving 8 bases between the germline ends. CDR3 residues: CASSVGGDTEAFF. The CDR3 region has the DNA TGTGCCAGCAGCGTGGGAGGGGACACTGAAGCTTTCTTT.

This clone occurred a few times. The J gene is TRBJ2-7, the V gene TRBV6-1, with 10 nucleotides matching TRBD1. This CDR3 region has 13 residues. Germline CDR1 and CDR2: MNHNS and SASEGT. With V trimmed by 8 bases and J by 3 bases, 4 bases remained unmatched. DNA for the CDR3: TGTGCCAGCCTCAGGACAGGGGGCTACGAGCAGTACTTC. Translating it yields CASLRTGGYEQYF.

A word on this clone: Relative to the germline gene, one junction end is altered; a read error may explain this. This chain joins TRBV7-9 and TRBJ1-1; TRBD1 aligns across 8 bases. The V gene's germline CDR1 is SEHNR and CDR2 FQNEAQ (reference sequence). This CDR3 spans 15 amino acids. The DNA of the CDR3 is TGTTCCAGCAGCTCAAAGGACAGGGTGAACACTGAAGCTTTCTTT. Protein: CSSSSKDRVNTEAFF.

V usage is TRBV5-4 and J usage is TRBJ1-1; D unresolved. This CDR3 region has 15 residues. Trimming removed 3 bases at V and 4 bases at J, with 16 bases between. Per the germline V gene, CDR1 is SGHNT and CDR2 is YYREEE (reference sequence). The DNA of the CDR3 is TGTGCCAGCAGCTCTGAAGGAGTTAGAAGCACTGAAGCTTTCTTT. As protein: CASSSEGVRSTEAFF.

The chain combines TRBV7-2 with TRBJ2-5; D may be TRBD2 (5 bases). Germline-derived CDR1 and CDR2 are SGHTA and FQGNSA. CDR3 length: 17 residues. The V end lost 2 bases, the J end lost 5 bases, and 21 bases lay between the germline ends. CDR3 sequence (DNA): TGTGCCAGCAGCTTATACTGGCCCTTAACTAGTCAGGAGACCCAGTACTTC. Residues: CASSLYWPLTSQETQYF.

The table lists this clone with a count of one. The chain carries TRBV18 and TRBJ2-2; tentatively, D is TRBD2 (6 bases). The germline V gene encodes CDR1 KGHSH and CDR2 LQKENI. The CDR3 spans 16 residues. The ends were cut back, 1 base at V and 0 bases at J, with 9 bases in the middle. This chain's CDR3 is CASSPRRDANTGELFF. CDR3 nucleotide sequence: TGTGCCAGCTCACCACGGAGGGACGCGAACACCGGGGAGCTGTTTTTT. The whole variable domain, filled in from reference TRBV18 and TRBJ2-2, reads NAGVMQNPRHLVRRRGQEARLRCSPMKGHSHVYWYRQLPEEGLKFMVYLQKENIIDESGMPKERFSAEFPKEGPSILRIQQVVRGDSAAYFCASSPRRDANTGELFFGEGSRLTVL.

The V and J genes are TRBV7-6 and TRBJ2-7; 11 bases are a match to TRBD1. The ends lost 2 bases at V and 4 bases at J; junction bases unmatched: 10. From germline, CDR1 is SGHVS and CDR2 FNYEAQ. This CDR3 contains 17 residues. In nucleotides, the CDR3 is TGTGCCAGCAGCTTATATTTGAGGGGACAGGGGGTGTACGAGCAGTACTTC. This encodes CASSLYLRGQGVYEQYF.

This clone was recorded a few times. The V gene is TRBV5-6, the J gene TRBJ2-2, with a weak D call TRBD2 (6 bases). CDR1 and CDR2 from the germline V gene are SGHDT and YYEEEE. The ends were cut back, 0 bases at V and 1 base at J, with 7 bases in the middle. The CDR3 contains 15 residues. CDR3 nucleotide sequence: TGTGCCAGCAGCTTGGTTAGCGGGAACACCGGGGAGCTGTTTTTT. Translating gives CASSLVSGNTGELFF.

The gene calls are TRBV7-9 and TRBJ2-1; D is unresolved. The CDR3 has 12 residues. Germline V lookup: CDR1 SEHNR, CDR2 FQNEAQ (reference sequence). Trimming stripped 3 bases from V and 5 bases from J, with 5 bases between. Written as DNA, the CDR3 is TGTGCCAGCAGCTTGGCGGACAATGAGCAGTTCTTC. Amino acids: CASSLADNEQFF.

The rearrangement joins TRBV28 to TRBJ2-3; TRBD2 aligns across 7 bases. CDR3 size: 14 residues. Germline assignment: CDR1 MDHEN and CDR2 SYDVKM. V lost 8 bases to trimming and J lost 4 bases; unmatched junction nucleotides: 9. The CDR3 DNA reads TGTGCCAGCCGCAATCGGCTAGCGGCAGATACGCAGTATTTT. Translating it yields CASRNRLAADTQYF.